This T cell receptor (beta chain) was retrieved from a study of blood T cell repertoires in COVID-19. As for the study in general: The samples span acute and convalescent COVID-19 from the United States, Italy and Spain. Sample material is recorded as cDNA or gDNA derived from T cells, B-cell-depleted T cells, or PBMCs.

V was trimmed by 3 bases and J by 2 bases, leaving 8 bases between them. The germline V gene has CDR1 KGHSH and CDR2 LQKENI. The CDR3 totals 14 residues. Per the study methods: Using reference gene primer amplification, nucleated cell counts were estimated. Generated by immunoSEQ multiplex PCR, the TCRdb table keeps only in-frame clones and is missing some. V and J calls and clone size come straight from that table; D and trimming were deduced from the DNA. The sample carries some 93,000 clones, 86% recorded once. This sequence originates from a man aged 60 to 75 with acute or convalescent COVID-19. This chain connects TRBV18 to TRBJ1-5; D is uncertain. The sequenced sample consisted of peripheral blood. CDR3 in DNA: TGTGCCAGCTCACCTCAGAGCGGCAATCAGCCCCAGCATTTT. Translated, it gives CASSPQSGNQPQHF.